This TCR beta chain stems from a study of spatial heterogeneity in lung cancer. Whole-study results and caveats: How many expanded intratumoral alpha and beta TCRs were present tracked the tumor mutation count, which was a count of nonsynonymous mutations.

This clonotype was seen at least ten times. The target antigen is unknown. CDR1 is LGHNA, CDR2 YNFKEQ, per germline. CDR3 length: 16 amino acids. J lost 2 bases, V lost 4 bases, and 8 bases had no gene match. Stated time point: sample taken at primary tumor resection. From tumor, nontumor lung or frozen PBMC, whole RNA was taken unsorted for sequencing. TCR cDNA molecules each had a unique molecular identifier. A single record per CDR3 protein comes from TCRdb applying MiXCR to the 5' RACE reads. The table lists around 9,700 distinct CDR3 sequences, around 8% of them singletons. The receptor was derived from a male donor with early-stage non-small cell lung cancer. This rearrangement joins TRBV4-2 to TRBJ2-1, with 7 bases that match TRBD2. The sequences come from lung tumor tissue, collected at surgery. As DNA, the CDR3 is TGTGCCAGCAGCCTCAACCCCGGGACTACCTACAATGAGCAGTTCTTC. Its protein is CASSLNPGTTYNEQFF.